This T cell receptor beta chain was sequenced in a study of beta chain features in type 1 diabetes listed by TCRdb under 2018. About the full investigation: Patients and healthy donors did not differ in mean age, gender distribution, total cell number or subset yield. Regulatory and stem cell-like memory subsets were isolated from only 8 patients and roughly 8 healthy donors, whereas naive and central memory subsets came from all 30 or so donors. A total of some 100,000,000 sorted cells were examined across all samples, and a strong correlation was observed between cell number per subset and RNA yield. The study compared the TCRB repertoires of sorted circulating CD4+ T cell subsets in recently diagnosed type 1 diabetes patients with those in matched healthy donors. General conclusions and limits of the study: PCR may preferentially amplify shorter templates, but because patient and control samples were amplified and corrected together, any resulting skew would affect both groups equally. The naive, central memory and regulatory TCRB repertoires appeared to resemble one another more closely among patients than among healthy donors. Because cDNA was sequenced instead of genomic DNA, highly expressing activated cells could be over-represented, though the groups showed no difference in activation or CD3 levels. Because small numbers of individuals were included in the HLA sub-analyses, any influence of HLA type on TCRB rearrangement was left unresolved. A moderate but significant shortening of TCRB CDR3 length was observed in type 1 diabetes patients in all four CD4+ subsets. At VDJ recombination sites, type 1 diabetes patients had fewer insertions and more deleted nucleotides, which implies abnormalities in thymic rearrangement.

A single peripheral blood draw of around 0.11 L on average was collected from each donor into heparinised tubes. A BD FACSAria II and a panel including CD45RO, CCR7, CD25, CD127, CD95 and CD27 were used to sort naive, central memory, regulatory and stem cell-like memory CD4+ T cells. Every sorted population had a purity above 95%. Right away, PBMCs were isolated by Lymphoprep density gradient centrifugation and were stained directly, with no culture step. So that batch effects would be minimized, each experiment stained and sorted samples in pairs, pairing one healthy donor with one patient. Based on the germline V gene (reference sequence), the CDR1 and CDR2 sequences are SEHNR and FQNEAQ. The junction shows trimming of 3 bases on V and 3 bases on J, plus 8 bases between the germline ends. The CDR3, from cysteine to phenylalanine, totals 13 residues. Only the CDR3 region is kept as DNA, spanning 39 bases read in frame from base 1.

The entire amount of isolated RNA was reverse transcribed using the High Capacity cDNA Reverse Transcription Kit, so the sequenced TCRB transcripts were expressed ones. Naive, central memory and regulatory T cell samples underwent deep immunoSEQ sequencing, averaging about 3.57 million total reads per sample. After sorted cells were lysed in RLT buffer, RNA was extracted with DNase-treated RNeasy Micro or Mini kits, with the choice depending on cell number. Each cell subset was processed separately to prevent cross-contamination, with patient and healthy donor samples processed together. The immunoSEQ multiplex PCR was used to amplify TCRB sequences from cDNA, generating 87-bp fragments that spanned the CDR3 region. Sequencing of the amplicons was done on the Illumina HiSeq platform. The authors processed their data as follows. Synthetic template baselines were used to correct PCR bias computationally, reads within Hamming distance 2 were collapsed together, and singletons that could not be merged were discarded. Reads were aligned against IMGT to assign V, D and J genes, CDR3 length and insertions or deletions at six rearrangement sites. Within each subset, clonotype counts were normalized to sorted cell number, after which true diversity and Gini coefficients were computed with the tcR R package. Repertoire sharing was quantified using the overlap coefficient calculated on TCRB nucleotide sequences. Out-of-frame TCRB sequences from naive cells were analyzed to stand in for the pre-selection repertoire. The table comes from immuneACCESS by way of TCRdb, which keeps in-frame sequences with V and J called. Part of the clones is missing from these tables; in studies checked, under half for an unresolved V gene and the rest for unknown reasons. V and J calls and clone size are copied from that table; D and trimming were computed from the DNA. This sample holds hundreds of thousands of clones; 15% to 18% were observed only once. The top ten clones comprise under 0.095% of the sample.

Concerning this clone: This receptor's antigen is unknown. No quality values exist for individual bases; no much larger clone is one base distant.

The rearrangement combines TRBV7-9 with TRBJ1-1; the D region possibly corresponds to TRBD1 (5 bases align). The clonotype was recovered from a young man in good health. Sequencing input: naive CD4+ T cells from blood. Interpreted using the paper, the cell subset or site label stands for: true naive CD4+ T cells. The DNA sequence is as follows: TGTGCCAGCAGCTTTAGGGGTTACACTGAAGCTTTCTTT. The resulting protein is CASSFRGYTEAFF.